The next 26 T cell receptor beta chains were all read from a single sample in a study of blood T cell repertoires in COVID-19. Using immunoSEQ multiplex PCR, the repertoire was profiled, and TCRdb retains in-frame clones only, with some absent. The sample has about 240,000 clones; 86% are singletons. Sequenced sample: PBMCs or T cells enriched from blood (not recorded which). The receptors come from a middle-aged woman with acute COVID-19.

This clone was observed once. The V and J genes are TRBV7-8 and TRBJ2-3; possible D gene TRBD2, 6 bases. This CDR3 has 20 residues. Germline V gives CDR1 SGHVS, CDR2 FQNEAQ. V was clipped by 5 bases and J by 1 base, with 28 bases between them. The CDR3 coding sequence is TGTGCCAGCAGCGCCCGTAGCGGAGTCGAGGTGGGGACTCGCACAGATACGCAGTATTTT. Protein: CASSARSGVEVGTRTDTQYF.

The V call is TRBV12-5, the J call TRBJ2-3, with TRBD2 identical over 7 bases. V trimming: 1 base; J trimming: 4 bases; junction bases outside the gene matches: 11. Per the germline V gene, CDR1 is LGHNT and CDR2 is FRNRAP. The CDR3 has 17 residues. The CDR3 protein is CASGLAREGGLADTQYF. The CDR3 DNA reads TGTGCTAGTGGTTTGGCCAGGGAGGGAGGATTGGCAGATACGCAGTATTTT.

The CDR3 DNA is TGTGCCAGCAGCATTCGACTGCCAGCGGGAGGCCCAGATACGCAGTATTTT. This gives the protein CASSIRLPAGGPDTQYF. The rearrangement joins TRBV27 to TRBJ2-3, with TRBD2 matching over 9 bases. Germline trimming cut 6 bases from V and 4 bases from J; bases unmatched to any gene: 14. The CDR3 length is 17 residues. The V gene's germline CDR1 is MNHEY and CDR2 SMNVEV (reference sequence).

The CDR3 loop reads CASSIDWTSGSYEQYF. For the CDR3, the DNA is TGTGCCAGTAGTATAGATTGGACTAGCGGATCCTACGAGCAGTACTTC. V usage is TRBV19 and J usage is TRBJ2-7, with 10 bases aligning to TRBD2. Germline CDR1 and CDR2: LNHDA and SQIVND (reference sequence). This CDR3 is built from 16 residues. The V gene end was trimmed by 0 bases and the J gene end by 1 base; junction bases not matched to a gene: 3.

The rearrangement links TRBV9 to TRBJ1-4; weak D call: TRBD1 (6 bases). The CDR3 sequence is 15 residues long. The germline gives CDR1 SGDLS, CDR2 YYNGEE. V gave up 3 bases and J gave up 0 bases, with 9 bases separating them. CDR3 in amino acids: CASSGRQATNEKLFF. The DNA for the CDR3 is TGTGCCAGCAGCGGACGACAGGCAACTAATGAAAAACTGTTTTTT.

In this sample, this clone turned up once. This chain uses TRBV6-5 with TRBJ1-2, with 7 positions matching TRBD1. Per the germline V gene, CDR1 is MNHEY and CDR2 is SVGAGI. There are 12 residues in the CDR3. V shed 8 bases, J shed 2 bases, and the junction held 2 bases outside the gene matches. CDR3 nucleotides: TGTGCCAGCGCGGACAGGAACTATGGCTACACCTTC. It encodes CASADRNYGYTF.

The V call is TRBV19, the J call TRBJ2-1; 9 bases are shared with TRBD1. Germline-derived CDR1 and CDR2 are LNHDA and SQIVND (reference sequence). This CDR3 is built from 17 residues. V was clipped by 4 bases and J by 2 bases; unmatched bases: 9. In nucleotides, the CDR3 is TGTGCCAGTAGTACAGGGACAGGGATTGGCGCCTACAATGAGCAGTTCTTC. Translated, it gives CASSTGTGIGAYNEQFF. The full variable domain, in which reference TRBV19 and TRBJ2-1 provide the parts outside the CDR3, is DGGITQSPKYLFRKEGQNVTLSCEQNLNHDAMYWYRQDPGQGLRLIYYSQIVNDFQKGDIAEGYSVSREKKESFPLTVTSAQKNPTAFYLCASSTGTGIGAYNEQFFGPGTRLTVL.

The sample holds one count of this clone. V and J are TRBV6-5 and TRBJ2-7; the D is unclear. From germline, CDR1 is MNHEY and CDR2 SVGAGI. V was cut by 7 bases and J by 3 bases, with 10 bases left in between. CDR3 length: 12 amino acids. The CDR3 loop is CASKSQDYEQYF. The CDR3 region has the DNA TGTGCCAGCAAGTCACAAGACTACGAGCAGTACTTC.

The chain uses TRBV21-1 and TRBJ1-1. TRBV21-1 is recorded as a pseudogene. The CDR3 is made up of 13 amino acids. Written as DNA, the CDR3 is TGTGCCAGCAATTTTATATCGAGCACTGAAGCTTTCTTT. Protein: CASNFISSTEAFF.

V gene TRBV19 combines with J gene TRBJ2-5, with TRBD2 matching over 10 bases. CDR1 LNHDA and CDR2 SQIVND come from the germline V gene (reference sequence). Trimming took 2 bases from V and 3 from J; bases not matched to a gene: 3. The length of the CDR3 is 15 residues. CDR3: CASSIIGLAEETQYF. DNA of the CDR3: TGTGCCAGTAGTATAATCGGACTAGCGGAAGAGACCCAGTACTTC. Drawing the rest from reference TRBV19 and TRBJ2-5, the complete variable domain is DGGITQSPKYLFRKEGQNVTLSCEQNLNHDAMYWYRQDPGQGLRLIYYSQIVNDFQKGDIAEGYSVSREKKESFPLTVTSAQKNPTAFYLCASSIIGLAEETQYFGPGTRLLVL.

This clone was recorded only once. The CDR3 region has the DNA TGCAGCGCCATCGGGACACCTAATCTTTCCTACGAGCAGTACTTC. Its translation: CSAIGTPNLSYEQYF. The rearrangement joins TRBV29-1 to TRBJ2-7, with a possible D match to TRBD1 (6 bases). Trimming left V 7 bases short and J 1 base short, with 20 bases between. CDR1 SQVTM and CDR2 ANQGSEA come from the germline V gene. CDR3 size: 15 residues.

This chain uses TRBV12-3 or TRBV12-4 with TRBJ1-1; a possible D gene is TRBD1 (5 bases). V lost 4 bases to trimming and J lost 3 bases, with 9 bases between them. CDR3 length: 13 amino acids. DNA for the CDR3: TGTGCCAGCAGTTCGTGGGGGGACACTGAAGCTTTCTTT. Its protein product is CASSSWGDTEAFF.

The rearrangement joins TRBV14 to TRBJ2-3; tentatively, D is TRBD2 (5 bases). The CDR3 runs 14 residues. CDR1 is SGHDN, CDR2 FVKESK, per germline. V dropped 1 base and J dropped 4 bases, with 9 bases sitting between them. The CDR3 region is CASSQGLRADTQYF. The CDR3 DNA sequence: TGTGCCAGCAGCCAAGGACTGCGGGCAGATACGCAGTATTTT.

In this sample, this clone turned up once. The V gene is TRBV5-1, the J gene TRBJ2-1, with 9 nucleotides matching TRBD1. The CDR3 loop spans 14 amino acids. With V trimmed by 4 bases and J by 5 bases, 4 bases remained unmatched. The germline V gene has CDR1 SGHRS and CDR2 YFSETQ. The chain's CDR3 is CASSRRDRDNEQFF. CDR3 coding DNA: TGCGCCAGCAGCAGAAGGGACAGGGACAATGAGCAGTTCTTC.

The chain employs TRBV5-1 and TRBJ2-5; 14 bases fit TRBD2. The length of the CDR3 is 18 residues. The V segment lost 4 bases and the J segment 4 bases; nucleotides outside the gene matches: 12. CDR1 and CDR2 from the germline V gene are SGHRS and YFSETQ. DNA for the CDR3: TGCGCCAGCAGCAGCTTCCCGGGACTAGCGGGAGTGCCAGAGACCCAGTACTTC. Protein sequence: CASSSFPGLAGVPETQYF.

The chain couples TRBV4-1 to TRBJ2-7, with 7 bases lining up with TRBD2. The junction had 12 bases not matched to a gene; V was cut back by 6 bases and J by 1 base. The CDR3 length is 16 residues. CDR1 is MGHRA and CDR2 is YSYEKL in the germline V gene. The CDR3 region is CASRRQTASGSYEQYF. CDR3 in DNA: TGCGCCAGCAGACGCCAAACGGCTAGCGGATCCTACGAGCAGTACTTC.

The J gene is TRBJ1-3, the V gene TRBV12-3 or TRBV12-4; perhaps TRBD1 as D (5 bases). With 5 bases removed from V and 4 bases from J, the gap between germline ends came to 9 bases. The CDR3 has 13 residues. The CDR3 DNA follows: TGTGCCAGCAGTCGGGGGACGGGAAACACCATATATTTT. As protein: CASSRGTGNTIYF.

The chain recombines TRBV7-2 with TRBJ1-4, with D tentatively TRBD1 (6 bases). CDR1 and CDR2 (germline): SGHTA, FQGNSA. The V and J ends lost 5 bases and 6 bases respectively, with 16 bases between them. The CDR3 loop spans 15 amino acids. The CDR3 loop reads CASSDAGARDEKLFF. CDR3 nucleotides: TGTGCCAGCAGCGACGCAGGGGCGAGAGATGAAAAACTGTTTTTT.

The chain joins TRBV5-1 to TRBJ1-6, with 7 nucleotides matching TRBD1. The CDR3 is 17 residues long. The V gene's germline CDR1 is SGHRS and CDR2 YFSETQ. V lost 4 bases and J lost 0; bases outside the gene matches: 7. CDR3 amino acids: CASSTERDSSYNSPLHF. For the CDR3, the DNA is TGCGCCAGCAGCACGGAGAGGGACAGCTCCTATAATTCACCCCTCCACTTT.

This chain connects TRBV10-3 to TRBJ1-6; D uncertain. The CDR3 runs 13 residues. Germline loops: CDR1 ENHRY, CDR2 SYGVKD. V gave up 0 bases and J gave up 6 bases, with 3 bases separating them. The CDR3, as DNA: TGTGCCATCAGTGAGTCCGGTAATTCACCCCTCCACTTT. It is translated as CAISESGNSPLHF.

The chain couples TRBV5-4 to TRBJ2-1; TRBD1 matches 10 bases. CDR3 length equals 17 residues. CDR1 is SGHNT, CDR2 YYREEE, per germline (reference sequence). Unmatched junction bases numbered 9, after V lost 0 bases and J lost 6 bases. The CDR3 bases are TGTGCCAGCAGCTTGGGGTTCCGGGACAGGGGAGGCAATGAGCAGTTCTTC. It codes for CASSLGFRDRGGNEQFF.

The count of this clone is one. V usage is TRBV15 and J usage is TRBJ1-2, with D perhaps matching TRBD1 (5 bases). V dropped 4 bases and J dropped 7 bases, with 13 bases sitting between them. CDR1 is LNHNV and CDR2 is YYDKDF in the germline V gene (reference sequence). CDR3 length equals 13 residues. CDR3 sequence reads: CATSTPGGIGYTF. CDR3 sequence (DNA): TGTGCCACCAGCACCCCGGGGGGGATTGGCTACACCTTC.

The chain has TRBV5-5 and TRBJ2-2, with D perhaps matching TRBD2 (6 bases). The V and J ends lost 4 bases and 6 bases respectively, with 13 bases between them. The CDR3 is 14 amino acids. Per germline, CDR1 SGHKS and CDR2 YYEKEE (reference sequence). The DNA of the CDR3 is TGTGCCAGCAGCCCCTGGACGGGGGCCGGGGAGCTGTTTTTT. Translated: CASSPWTGAGELFF.

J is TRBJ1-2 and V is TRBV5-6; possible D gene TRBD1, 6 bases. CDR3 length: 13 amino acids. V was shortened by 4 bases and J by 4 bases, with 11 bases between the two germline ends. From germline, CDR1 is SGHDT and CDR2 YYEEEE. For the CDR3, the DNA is TGTGCCAGCAGCCTTCAGGGGACCTATGGCTACACCTTC. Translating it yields CASSLQGTYGYTF.

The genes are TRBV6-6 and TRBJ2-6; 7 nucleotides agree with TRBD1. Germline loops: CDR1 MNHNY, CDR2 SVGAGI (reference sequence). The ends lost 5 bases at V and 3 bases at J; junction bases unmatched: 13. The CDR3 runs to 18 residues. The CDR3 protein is CASSRERQGASGANVLTF. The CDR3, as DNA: TGTGCCAGCAGTCGCGAGAGACAGGGTGCAAGTGGGGCCAACGTCCTGACTTTC.

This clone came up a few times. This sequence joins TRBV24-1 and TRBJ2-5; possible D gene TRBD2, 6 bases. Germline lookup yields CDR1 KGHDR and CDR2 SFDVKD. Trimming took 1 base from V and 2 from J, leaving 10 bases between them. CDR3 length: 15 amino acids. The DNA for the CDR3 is TGTGCCACCAGTGATTTTAACGGGGGACAAGAGACCCAGTACTTC. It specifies CATSDFNGGQETQYF.